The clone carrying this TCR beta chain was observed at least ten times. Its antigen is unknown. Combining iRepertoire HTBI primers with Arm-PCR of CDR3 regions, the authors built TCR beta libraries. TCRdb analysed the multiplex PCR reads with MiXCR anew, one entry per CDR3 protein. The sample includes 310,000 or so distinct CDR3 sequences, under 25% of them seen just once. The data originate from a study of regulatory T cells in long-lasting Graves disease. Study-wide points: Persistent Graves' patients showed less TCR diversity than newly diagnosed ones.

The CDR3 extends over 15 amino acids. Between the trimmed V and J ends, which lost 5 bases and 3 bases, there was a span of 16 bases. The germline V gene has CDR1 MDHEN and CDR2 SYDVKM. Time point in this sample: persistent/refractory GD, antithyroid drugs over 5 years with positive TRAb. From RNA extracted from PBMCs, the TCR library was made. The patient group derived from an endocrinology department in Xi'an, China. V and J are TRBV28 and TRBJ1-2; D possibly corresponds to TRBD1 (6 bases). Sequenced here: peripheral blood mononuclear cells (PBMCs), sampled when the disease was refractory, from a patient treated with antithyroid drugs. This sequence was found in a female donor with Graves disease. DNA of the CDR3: TGTGCCAGCAGTCCGCCACAGGGTCTGTACTATGGCTACACCTTC. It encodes CASSPPQGLYYGYTF.